This T cell receptor beta chain was found in a study of cytomegalovirus exposure and HLA in healthy donors. Study-wide results and caveats: Three chains tied to CMV proved CMV antigen-specific in vitro. Information on immune exposure was restricted to one variable (CMV serostatus).

Details on this clone: The target antigen is unknown.

Researchers ran the PCR with 60 Vbeta and 13 Jbeta primers. Sequenced by immunoSEQ multiplex PCR; TCRdb stores in-frame clones only, minus some. This listing includes under 45,000 clones. In germline, CDR1 is MNHNS, CDR2 SASEGT. This CDR3 contains 14 residues. Unmatched junction bases numbered 7, after V lost 6 bases and J lost 6 bases. What was sequenced was PBMCs. This TCR was recovered from a male donor in good health and CMV-seronegative. The chain links TRBV6-1 to TRBJ1-5; 8 bases line up with TRBD1. The CDR3 loop reads CASRPGQVGQPQHF. The CDR3 DNA sequence: TGTGCCAGCAGACCGGGACAGGTGGGTCAGCCCCAGCATTTT.